The 13 T cell receptor beta chains in this list originate from one sample, sequenced in a study of Graves' ophthalmopathy and Graves' hyperthyroidism. Amplifying from RNA transcripts, the study obtained TCR beta CDR3 regions. Second-round multiplex PCR came after a first-round RT-PCR that employed HTBI primers. TCRdb re-called the multiplex PCR reads with MiXCR, one entry per CDR3 protein. Of 650,000 to 900,000 distinct CDR3 sequences listed, roughly two fifths are singletons. The sample was peripheral blood. These receptor sequences come from an adult man with Graves' ophthalmopathy.

Concerning this clonotype itself: No conserved phenylalanine or tryptophan ends this CDR3, so it is likely a read error. Because the CDR3's place on the DNA is in doubt, the DNA is left out and the CDR3 is given as listed by TCRdb. V is TRBV29-1 and J is TRBJ2-7; the table calls TRBD2, which could not be checked here. Germline CDR1 SQVTM, CDR2 ANQGSEA. The CDR3 length is 11 residues, termini included. The CDR3 sequence is CSVFDEGSGCL.

This clonotype has more than one count but fewer than ten. The chain recombines TRBV5-6 with TRBJ2-7; 7 nucleotides align to TRBD2. Germline CDR1 and CDR2: SGHDT and YYEEEE. Losses at the gene ends were 3 bases for V and 0 bases for J; bases not matched to a gene: 0. This CDR3 contains 13 residues. DNA for the CDR3: TGTGCCAGCAGCTGGACTAGCTCCTACGAGCAGTACTTC. It codes for CASSWTSSYEQYF.

This clonotype occurred many times. This chain joins TRBV10-2 and TRBJ1-5, with 10 nucleotides matching TRBD1. The CDR3 spans 14 residues. V was pared by 5 bases and J by 9 bases, with 7 bases of the junction left unmatched. From germline, CDR1 is WSHSY and CDR2 SAAADI. The CDR3 here is CASSSRQGAAPQHF. In DNA, the CDR3 is TGCGCCAGCAGTTCTCGACAGGGGGCCGCGCCCCAGCATTTT.

This clonotype has a handful of counts. V and J are TRBV4-1 and TRBJ2-7, with a possible D match to TRBD2 (6 bases). With 1 base removed from V and 3 bases from J, the gap between germline ends came to 10 bases. This CDR3 has 14 amino acids. Germline assignment: CDR1 MGHRA and CDR2 YSYEKL. The CDR3, as DNA: TGCGCCAGCAGCCAAGGGGAGGCAGTCTACGAGCAGTACTTC. As protein: CASSQGEAVYEQYF.

The chain employs TRBV6-4 and TRBJ2-6; D gene ambiguous. Germline CDR1 is MRHNA and CDR2 is SNTAGT. Trimming removed 1 base from V and 4 bases from J, with 14 bases in between. There are 17 residues in the CDR3. The CDR3 reads CASSDWPASEGANVLTF. In nucleotides, the CDR3 is TGTGCCAGCAGTGACTGGCCGGCGTCGGAGGGGGCCAACGTCCTGACTTTC.

This clonotype was seen at least ten times. V gene TRBV7-3 combines with J gene TRBJ1-2; TRBD1 aligns across 8 bases. With V trimmed by 5 bases and J by 8 bases, 4 bases remained unmatched. This CDR3 is 12 amino acids long. CDR1 and CDR2 from the germline V gene are SGHTA and FQGTGA. CDR3 coding DNA: TGTGCCAGCAGCCCAGGACAGGGCGGCTACACCTTC. It is translated as CASSPGQGGYTF.

This clonotype appeared a single time. The rearrangement links TRBV25-1 to TRBJ2-7, with 8 positions matching TRBD1. The CDR3 loop spans 13 amino acids. Germline V CDR1 and CDR2: MGHDK, SYGVNS. The CDR3 is CARWTGLGYEQYF. The CDR3 region has the DNA TGTGCTAGATGGACAGGGCTAGGCTACGAGCAGTACTTC.

There are many counts of this clonotype. The gene calls are TRBV29-1 and TRBJ1-1, with unresolved D. The CDR3 sequence is 13 residues long. Germline assignment: CDR1 SQVTM and CDR2 ANQGSEA. The V end was cut by 4 bases, the J end by 0 bases, with 9 bases between. For the CDR3, the DNA is TGCAGCGTTGGGAGGAGGTTGAACACTGAAGCTTTCTTT. Translation: CSVGRRLNTEAFF.

The chain combines TRBV30 with TRBJ2-7; a weak D match, TRBD1 (5 bases). The CDR3 covers 15 residues. Germline values: CDR1 GTSNPN, CDR2 SVGIG (reference sequence). The V gene lost 0 bases and the J gene lost 1 base, with 13 bases spanning the gap. The CDR3 loop reads CAWSVHPKGSYEQYF. CDR3 in DNA: TGTGCCTGGAGTGTACACCCGAAGGGGTCCTACGAGCAGTACTTC.

This clonotype was counted many times. The chain employs TRBV7-2 and TRBJ2-7; D perhaps matches TRBD2 (6 bases). This CDR3 comprises 15 residues. V dropped 5 bases and J dropped 2 bases, with 16 bases sitting between them. Germline lookup yields CDR1 SGHTA and CDR2 FQGNSA. The CDR3 nucleotides read TGTGCCAGCAGCAGTTATAGCGGCCTACCCTACGAGCAGTACTTC. Translating gives CASSSYSGLPYEQYF.

The J gene is TRBJ2-7, the V gene TRBV7-2; 7 bases match TRBD1. V lost 2 bases to trimming and J lost 2 bases; unmatched junction nucleotides: 3. CDR1 and CDR2 from the germline V gene are SGHTA and FQGNSA. This CDR3 region has 14 residues. The CDR3 loop is CASSLQTGPYEQYF. The CDR3, as DNA: TGTGCCAGCAGCTTACAGACAGGGCCCTACGAGCAGTACTTC.

This clonotype was found many times. V is TRBV10-3 and J is TRBJ2-7; TRBD2 matches 12 bases. CDR3 length: 18 amino acids. J gave up 2 bases and V 6 bases, and 14 bases lay outside the gene matches. Per germline, CDR1 ENHRY and CDR2 SYGVKD. CDR3 protein: CAIRQTSGSRRGTYEQYF. The CDR3, as DNA: TGTGCCATCAGGCAGACTAGCGGGAGCCGACGTGGGACCTACGAGCAGTACTTC.

V and J are TRBV20-1 and TRBJ1-1, with D possibly matching TRBD1 (6 bases). The CDR3 covers 14 residues. With 6 bases removed from V and 3 bases from J, the gap between germline ends came to 17 bases. Per the germline V gene, CDR1 is DFQATT and CDR2 is SNEGSKA (reference sequence). The CDR3 coding sequence is TGCAGTGCCCCGAGGGGGGGGGGGGACACTGAAGCTTTCTTT. Residues: CSAPRGGGDTEAFF.